Sequencing of this T cell receptor beta chain was carried out in a study of T cells in Graves' hyperthyroidism and ophthalmopathy. Researchers took RNA transcripts and amplified the TCR beta CDR3 regions from them. When the TCR CDR3 underwent first-round RT-PCR, the HTBI primer set was used. TCRdb recomputed calls from the multiplex PCR reads with MiXCR, one row per CDR3 protein. In the table there are around 340,000 distinct CDR3 sequences, 18% of which are singletons. A lack of ophthalmopathy progression within 18 months defined stable Graves' hyperthyroidism. Aged 18 to 65, the patients had hyperthyroidism that was newly diagnosed and had lasted under 2 months. The CDR3 length is 15 residues. CDR1 is KGHSH, CDR2 LQKENI, per germline. The V segment lost 1 base and the J segment 8 bases; nucleotides outside the gene matches: 6.

This rearrangement joins TRBV18 to TRBJ2-1, with 9 bases that match TRBD2. This receptor was taken from a woman between 50 and 59 years old with Graves' hyperthyroidism. Sequencing was performed on blood. In DNA form, the CDR3 reads TGTGCCAGCTCACCACAAAGCGGGAGGTCCCATGAGCAGTTCTTC. Translating gives CASSPQSGRSHEQFF. Looking up the rest from reference TRBV18 and TRBJ2-1 gives the full variable domain: NAGVMQNPRHLVRRRGQEARLRCSPMKGHSHVYWYRQLPEEGLKFMVYLQKENIIDESGMPKERFSAEFPKEGPSILRIQQVVRGDSAAYFCASSPQSGRSHEQFFGPGTRLTVL.